This passage covers 2 T cell receptor beta chains from one sample sequenced in a study of graft-versus-host responses after intestinal transplantation. Libraries were prepared by immunoSEQ multiplex PCR; TCRdb keeps only in-frame clonotypes and omits some of them. This table holds 5,000 to 6,500 clones, approximately 31% found once. Co-plated with approximately 200,000 CFSE-labeled responder cells were approximately 200,000 irradiated, violet-dye-labeled stimulator cells. Sequences were derived from alloreactive CD8+ T cells from a mixed lymphocyte reaction culture, sampled before intestinal transplant. Subset noted: CFSE-low proliferating T cells sorted from roughly six-day pre-transplant mixed lymphocyte reaction (GvH or HvG direction). Every receptor here comes from a human patient who received an intestinal transplant.

CDR3 protein: CASSEGAGYGYTF. DNA of the CDR3: TGTGCCAGCAGCGAGGGGGCGGGCTATGGCTACACCTTC. The chain has TRBV7-9 and TRBJ1-2; the match to TRBD1 covers 7 bases. The CDR3 spans 13 residues. Germline trimming cut 5 bases from V and 4 bases from J; bases unmatched to any gene: 4. Germline V gene data show CDR1 as SEHNR and CDR2 as FQNEAQ (reference sequence). Filled out from reference TRBV7-9 and TRBJ1-2, the complete variable domain reads DTGVSQNPRHKITKRGQNVTFRCDPISEHNRLYWYRQTLGQGPEFLTYFQNEAQLEKSRLLSDRFSAERPKGSFSTLEIQRTEQGDSAMYLCASSEGAGYGYTFGSGTRLTVV.

The chain employs TRBV10-3 and TRBJ1-1; D might be TRBD1 (6 bases). The V end lost 4 bases, the J end lost 0 bases, and 18 bases lay between the germline ends. There are 17 residues in the CDR3. CDR1 is ENHRY, CDR2 SYGVKD, per germline. The CDR3 coding sequence is TGTGCCATCAGTGCCCCAGCAGGGGAAATGATGAACACTGAAGCTTTCTTT. The encoded protein is CAISAPAGEMMNTEAFF.